This TCR beta chain appears in the sequencing data of a study of blood T cell repertoires in COVID-19. Looking at the study overall: PBMCs, B-cell-depleted T cells, or T cells were the source of the cDNA or gDNA that made up the material.

Participants were aged about 18 to 100 years, lived in roughly 23 US areas, and enrolled virtually. Allocation to cohorts depended on clinical history reported by the participants. At least ten counts were recorded for this clone. Original analysis: The authors estimated nucleated cell counts from reference gene primer amplification. Sequencing was performed with immunoSEQ multiplex PCR; in TCRdb, only in-frame clones are kept and a portion is missing. V and J calls and clone size come straight from that table; D and trimming were deduced from the DNA. This table holds 150,000 to 200,000 clones, 60% to 80% found once. The V gene end was trimmed by 1 base and the J gene end by 6 bases; junction bases not matched to a gene: 13. The CDR3 spans 17 residues. Germline V CDR1 and CDR2: SEHNR, FQNEAQ (reference sequence).

Sequencing used PBMCs or T cells enriched from blood (not recorded which). The clonotype was recovered from a woman in her forties or fifties who had recovered from COVID-19. The V and J genes are TRBV7-9 and TRBJ2-7, with 9 bases identical to TRBD2. CDR3 sequence (DNA): TGTGCCAGCAGCTTAGGGGGACGCGGGAGGGCCAATGGCGAGCAGTACTTC. Translation: CASSLGGRGRANGEQYF.